The 30 T cell receptor beta chains below come from one sample, sequenced in a study of cytomegalovirus exposure and HLA in healthy donors. Researchers ran the PCR with 60 Vbeta and 13 Jbeta primers. The data were produced by immunoSEQ multiplex PCR, yet TCRdb's version contains in-frame clones alone and is incomplete. The repertoire holds about 98,000 clones, with 63% as singletons. Sequencing was carried out using PBMCs. The origin of the receptors is a human donor in good health.

Turning to this clone: A junction boundary mismatches the germline segment, possibly from a read error. This chain links TRBV7-9 with TRBJ1-3; TRBD1 aligns across 9 bases. CDR3 size: 16 residues. Germline V gene sequence: CDR1 SEHNR, CDR2 FQNEAQ (reference sequence). The CDR3 coding sequence is TGTGCCAGCAGCCTAGCAGGGACAGGGTCTGGAAACACCATATATTTT. Protein product: CASSLAGTGSGNTIYF.

The V and J genes are TRBV6-5 and TRBJ1-3; D not certain. V lost 2 bases and J lost 4, with 6 bases in between. Germline CDR1 MNHEY, CDR2 SVGAGI. This CDR3 has 13 amino acids. The CDR3 loop reads CASSYEAGNTIYF. CDR3 nucleotides: TGTGCCAGCAGTTACGAGGCAGGAAACACCATATATTTT.

This clone occurred a few times. This rearrangement joins TRBV7-9 to TRBJ2-1; D is perhaps TRBD1 (6 bases). Germline loops: CDR1 SEHNR, CDR2 FQNEAQ (reference sequence). The CDR3 consists of 15 residues. V gave up 3 bases and J gave up 5 bases, with 14 bases separating them. The CDR3 coding sequence is TGTGCCAGCAGCTTGAACTCCGGGACACACAATGAGCAGTTCTTC. It codes for CASSLNSGTHNEQFF.

This clone was observed a few times. The chain recombines TRBV28 with TRBJ2-6, with D unclear. This CDR3 spans 15 amino acids. Germline values: CDR1 MDHEN, CDR2 SYDVKM. V lost 6 bases, J lost 0 bases, and 9 bases lay in between. CDR3 amino acids: CASSPNRSGANVLTF. CDR3 coding DNA: TGTGCCAGCAGCCCTAACCGCTCTGGGGCCAACGTCCTGACTTTC.

V gene TRBV7-2 combines with J gene TRBJ2-1; TRBD2 agrees at 7 bases. CDR1 SGHTA and CDR2 FQGNSA come from the germline V gene. The trim removed 5 bases at V and 2 bases at J, leaving 9 bases unmatched. The CDR3 extends over 16 amino acids. The CDR3 coding sequence is TGTGCCAGCAGCGTAACCGGGACTATAGCCTACAATGAGCAGTTCTTC. Protein product: CASSVTGTIAYNEQFF.

The rearrangement uses TRBV9 and TRBJ2-1; the D gene is possibly TRBD2 (6 bases). The V gene lost 0 bases and the J gene lost 9 bases, with 10 bases spanning the gap. Per the germline V gene, CDR1 is SGDLS and CDR2 is YYNGEE. This CDR3 is built from 13 residues. The CDR3 bases are TGTGCCAGCAGCGTAGTAGGAGGGGTTGAGCAGTTCTTC. The encoded protein is CASSVVGGVEQFF.

The V call is TRBV6-5, the J call TRBJ1-6; D call uncertain. The CDR3 is made up of 14 amino acids. Between the trimmed V and J ends, which lost 2 bases and 7 bases, there was a span of 9 bases. Per germline, CDR1 MNHEY and CDR2 SVGAGI. CDR3 bases: TGTGCCAGCAGTTACGAGGGTACAAATTCACCCCTCCACTTT. Encoded protein: CASSYEGTNSPLHF.

The chain carries TRBV30 and TRBJ2-7; D is unresolved. Trimming shortened V by 5 bases and J by 1 base, and 6 bases separated the two germline ends. The CDR3 totals 11 residues. CDR1 and CDR2 (germline): GTSNPN, SVGIG (reference sequence). In DNA, the CDR3 is TGTGCCTGGGAGGAGTCCTACGAGCAGTACTTC. Protein sequence: CAWEESYEQYF.

The chain uses TRBV6-1 and TRBJ1-2, with 12 bases lining up with TRBD1. CDR1 and CDR2 from the germline V gene are MNHNS and SASEGT. The J segment lost 8 bases and the V segment lost 3 bases, leaving 10 bases of the junction unmatched. This CDR3 spans 16 amino acids. CDR3 coding DNA: TGTGCCAGCAGTGAGGGGGACAGGGGGCGCATTAAAGGCTACACCTTC. Protein: CASSEGDRGRIKGYTF.

V usage is TRBV5-4 and J usage is TRBJ2-7, with TRBD2 as a possible D gene (7 bases). The CDR3 length is 13 residues. CDR1 SGHNT and CDR2 YYREEE come from the germline V gene (reference sequence). The V end lost 3 bases, the J end lost 9 bases, and 16 bases lay between the germline ends. The DNA of the CDR3 is TGTGCCAGCAGCTCCTGGGGGGGGCCGGGGCAGTACTTC. Encoded protein: CASSSWGGPGQYF.

This sequence joins TRBV4-2 and TRBJ2-7; 9 nucleotides align to TRBD1. Germline CDR1 LGHNA, CDR2 YNFKEQ. V was clipped by 1 base and J by 0 bases; unmatched bases: 7. This CDR3 comprises 17 residues. CDR3 region: CASSQGDRVSFSYEQYF. The CDR3, as DNA: TGTGCCAGCAGCCAAGGGGACAGGGTCTCCTTCTCCTACGAGCAGTACTTC.

The chain carries TRBV4-2 and TRBJ1-1, with 7 bases that match TRBD1. The CDR3 covers 16 residues. Germline CDR1 reads LGHNA; CDR2 reads YNFKEQ. Germline trimming cut 4 bases from V and 5 bases from J; bases unmatched to any gene: 13. CDR3 in amino acids: CASSRGDREGGTEAFF. DNA of the CDR3: TGTGCCAGCAGCCGGGGGGACAGAGAAGGGGGGACTGAAGCTTTCTTT.

This rearrangement joins TRBV5-1 to TRBJ2-1, with TRBD2 matching 10 bases. The germline gives CDR1 SGHRS, CDR2 YFSETQ. This CDR3 spans 21 amino acids. With V trimmed by 1 base and J by 1 base, 17 bases remained unmatched. The chain's CDR3 is CASSLRFYRGKTSGSYNEQFF. DNA for the CDR3: TGCGCCAGCAGCTTGCGATTTTACAGGGGAAAGACTAGCGGGTCCTACAATGAGCAGTTCTTC.

This clone showed up just a few times. This rearrangement joins TRBV2 to TRBJ2-7; 8 bases map to TRBD1. Trimming at V came to 7 bases and at J to 1 base, leaving 6 bases not matched to a gene. The CDR3 is 14 amino acids. CDR1 and CDR2 from the germline V gene are SNHLY and FYNNEI. CDR3 bases: TGTGCCAGCAAACCAGGGGGCTCGTCCTACGAGCAGTACTTC. It translates to CASKPGGSSYEQYF.

This clone was seen a single time. The chain joins TRBV4-2 to TRBJ1-5, with a possible D match to TRBD1 (5 bases). This CDR3 comprises 17 residues. In germline, CDR1 is LGHNA, CDR2 YNFKEQ. Trimming stripped 3 bases from V and 0 bases from J, with 15 bases between. CDR3 in amino acids: CASSHAGRRNSNQPQHF. Here the CDR3 DNA reads TGTGCCAGCAGCCATGCGGGGCGTCGAAATAGCAATCAGCCCCAGCATTTT.

The V and J genes are TRBV2 and TRBJ1-4; TRBD1 matches 9 bases. The CDR3 runs to 14 residues. Germline CDR1 is SNHLY and CDR2 is FYNNEI. The V segment lost 6 bases and the J segment 3 bases; nucleotides outside the gene matches: 2. The CDR3 sequence is CASRQGAANEKLFF. Written as DNA, the CDR3 is TGTGCCAGCAGACAGGGGGCGGCTAATGAAAAACTGTTTTTT.

V gene TRBV6-1 combines with J gene TRBJ1-1, with D perhaps TRBD1 (5 bases). V lost 6 bases to trimming and J lost 0 bases, with 8 bases between them. Looked up from germline, CDR1 is MNHNS and CDR2 is SASEGT. This CDR3 has 13 residues. The CDR3 DNA sequence: TGTGCCAGCAGGGCAGGGATGAACACTGAAGCTTTCTTT. It encodes CASRAGMNTEAFF.

The rearrangement uses TRBV10-1 and TRBJ2-2; D possibly corresponds to TRBD2 (6 bases). V lost 0 bases and J 5 bases, leaving 16 bases between the germline ends. Germline loops: CDR1 WNHNN, CDR2 SYGVQD (reference sequence). This CDR3 has 17 amino acids. Here the CDR3 DNA reads TGCGCCAGCAGTGAGTCTCGGAGGGCCGGGGGTACCGGGGAGCTGTTTTTT. Encoded protein: CASSESRRAGGTGELFF.

The chain couples TRBV7-8 to TRBJ1-1; D remains unclear. V was pared by 1 base and J by 1 base, with 10 bases between. Germline assignment: CDR1 SGHVS and CDR2 FQNEAQ. This CDR3 region has 15 residues. As DNA, the CDR3 is TGTGCCAGCAGCTTAGTATCTGGCGGGAACACTGAAGCTTTCTTT. As protein: CASSLVSGGNTEAFF.

V and J are TRBV7-9 and TRBJ2-7, with 9 bases that match TRBD1. With V trimmed by 6 bases and J by 3 bases, 6 bases remained unmatched. The CDR3 loop spans 14 amino acids. Per germline, CDR1 SEHNR and CDR2 FQNEAQ (reference sequence). CDR3 sequence reads: CASSSTGQGYEQYF. DNA for the CDR3: TGTGCCAGCAGTTCGACGGGACAGGGCTACGAGCAGTACTTC.

The rearrangement links TRBV27 to TRBJ2-4; TRBD1 aligns across 10 bases. CDR1 is MNHEY, CDR2 SMNVEV, per germline (reference sequence). The trim removed 4 bases at V and 4 bases at J, leaving 4 bases unmatched. This CDR3 region has 15 residues. CDR3 DNA sequence: TGTGCCAGCAGTTCCGGGACAGGGGATAAAAACATTCAGTACTTC. The encoded protein is CASSSGTGDKNIQYF.

This clone was observed a few times. Other DNA sequences in the same sample also yield this CDR3. The rearrangement uses TRBV15 and TRBJ2-5; D might be TRBD2 (6 bases). Trimming stripped 0 bases from V and 4 bases from J, with 6 bases between. Germline values: CDR1 LNHNV, CDR2 YYDKDF (reference sequence). This CDR3 comprises 13 residues. The CDR3 sequence: CATSRERGETQYF. The CDR3 coding sequence is TGTGCCACCAGCAGAGAGCGGGGAGAGACCCAGTACTTC.

The V call is TRBV5-1, the J call TRBJ2-1, with 8 nucleotides matching TRBD2. CDR1 is SGHRS, CDR2 YFSETQ, per germline. V dropped 1 base and J dropped 0; count of bases not matched to a gene: 9. This CDR3 comprises 18 residues. The CDR3 DNA is TGCGCCAGCAGCTTGCCCCTAGCGGGCACGAGCTCCTACAATGAGCAGTTCTTC. This codes for CASSLPLAGTSSYNEQFF.

This sequence joins TRBV18 and TRBJ1-1; TRBD1 matches at 8 bases. Germline values: CDR1 KGHSH, CDR2 LQKENI. J gave up 4 bases and V 4 bases, and 5 bases lay outside the gene matches. The CDR3 runs 14 residues. In DNA form, the CDR3 reads TGTGCCAGCTCACAGGAACAGGGGGGCACTGAAGCTTTCTTT. Translated: CASSQEQGGTEAFF.

This clone has more than one count but fewer than ten. The CDR3 reads CASSPNQAANYGYTF. As DNA, the CDR3 is TGTGCCAGCAGTCCAAATCAGGCAGCTAACTATGGCTACACCTTC. The V call is TRBV6-5, the J call TRBJ1-2; D is uncertain. The V end was cut by 5 bases, the J end by 0 bases, with 13 bases between. From germline, CDR1 is MNHEY and CDR2 SVGAGI. The CDR3 is made up of 15 amino acids.

The gene calls are TRBV4-2 and TRBJ1-1; possibly TRBD1 for D (5 bases). The V end was cut by 1 base, the J end by 1 base, with 13 bases between. The CDR3 runs 16 residues. The germline V gene has CDR1 LGHNA and CDR2 YNFKEQ. The DNA for the CDR3 is TGTGCCAGCAGCCAAGTTGGGGCCAGGCAGAACACTGAAGCTTTCTTT. It translates to CASSQVGARQNTEAFF.

This clone appeared a few times. The chain combines TRBV5-4 with TRBJ2-7; 13 nucleotides agree with TRBD2. J gave up 2 bases and V 4 bases, and 0 bases lay outside the gene matches. Germline values: CDR1 SGHNT, CDR2 YYREEE (reference sequence). The length of the CDR3 is 14 residues. CDR3 nucleotide sequence: TGTGCCAGCAGCGGGACTAGCGGGACCTACGAGCAGTACTTC. Translation: CASSGTSGTYEQYF. Drawing the rest from reference TRBV5-4 and TRBJ2-7, the complete variable domain is ETGVTQSPTHLIKTRGQQVTLRCSSQSGHNTVSWYQQALGQGPQFIFQYYREEENGRGNFPPRFSGLQFPNYSSELNVNALELDDSALYLCASSGTSGTYEQYFGPGTRLTVT.

The rearrangement links TRBV7-6 to TRBJ2-2, with unresolved D. CDR3 length equals 14 residues. The V and J ends lost 1 base and 7 bases respectively, with 10 bases between them. Germline-derived CDR1 and CDR2 are SGHVS and FNYEAQ. As DNA, the CDR3 is TGTGCCAGCAGCTTAGGGGCGCGTTTCGGGGAGCTGTTTTTT. It is translated as CASSLGARFGELFF.

This sequence joins TRBV19 and TRBJ1-1, with TRBD1 matching 9 bases. This CDR3 region has 13 residues. V shed 11 bases and J 4 bases; nucleotides not matched to a gene: 8. The germline V gene has CDR1 LNHDA and CDR2 SQIVND (reference sequence). In DNA, the CDR3 is TGTGCCGCCGGACAGGGGTCGGCCACTGAAGCTTTCTTT. Translated, it gives CAAGQGSATEAFF. Variable domain in full (rest from reference TRBV19 and TRBJ1-1): DGGITQSPKYLFRKEGQNVTLSCEQNLNHDAMYWYRQDPGQGLRLIYYSQIVNDFQKGDIAEGYSVSREKKESFPLTVTSAQKNPTAFYLCAAGQGSATEAFFGQGTRLTVV.

The chain combines TRBV11-2 with TRBJ2-5; D unclear. V gave up 3 bases and J gave up 4 bases, with 3 bases separating them. The V gene's germline CDR1 is SGHAT and CDR2 FQNNGV. This CDR3 has 11 residues. In DNA, the CDR3 is TGTGCCAGCAGCTTCGGAGAGACCCAGTACTTC. Protein: CASSFGETQYF. Together with reference TRBV11-2 and TRBJ2-5, the CDR3 gives the full variable domain: EAGVAQSPRYKIIEKRQSVAFWCNPISGHATLYWYQQILGQGPKLLIQFQNNGVVDDSQLPKDRFSAERLKGVDSTLKIQPAKLEDSAVYLCASSFGETQYFGPGTRLLVL.